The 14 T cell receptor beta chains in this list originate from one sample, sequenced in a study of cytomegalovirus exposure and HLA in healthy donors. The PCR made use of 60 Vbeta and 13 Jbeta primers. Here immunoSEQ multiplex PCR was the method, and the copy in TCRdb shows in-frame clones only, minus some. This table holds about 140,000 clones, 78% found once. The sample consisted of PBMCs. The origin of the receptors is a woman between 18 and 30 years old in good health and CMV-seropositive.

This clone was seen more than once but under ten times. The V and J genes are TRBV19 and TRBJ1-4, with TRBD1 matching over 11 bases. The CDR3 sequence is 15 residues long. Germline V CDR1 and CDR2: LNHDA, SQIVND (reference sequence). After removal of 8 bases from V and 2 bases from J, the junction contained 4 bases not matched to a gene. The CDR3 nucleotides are TGTGCCAGTGCCGGGACAGGGGGTACTAATGAAAAACTGTTTTTT. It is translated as CASAGTGGTNEKLFF.

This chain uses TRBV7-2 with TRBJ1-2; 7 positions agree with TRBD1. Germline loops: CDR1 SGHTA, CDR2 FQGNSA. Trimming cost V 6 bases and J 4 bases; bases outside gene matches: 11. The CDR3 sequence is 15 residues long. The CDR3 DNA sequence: TGTGCCAGCAGTCTCCAGACAGGGAGCGGCTATGGCTACACCTTC. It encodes CASSLQTGSGYGYTF.

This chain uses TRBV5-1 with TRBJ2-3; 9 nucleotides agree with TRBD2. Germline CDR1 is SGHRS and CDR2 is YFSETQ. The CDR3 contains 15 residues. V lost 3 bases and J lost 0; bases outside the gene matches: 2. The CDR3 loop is CASSSLAGSTDTQYF. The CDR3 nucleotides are TGCGCCAGCAGCTCTCTAGCGGGGAGCACAGATACGCAGTATTTT.

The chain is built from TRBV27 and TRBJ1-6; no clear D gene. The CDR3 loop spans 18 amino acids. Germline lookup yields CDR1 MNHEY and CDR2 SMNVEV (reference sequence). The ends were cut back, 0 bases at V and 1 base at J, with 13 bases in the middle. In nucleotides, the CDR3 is TGTGCCAGCAGTTTATCGCGCCGGGGTGGGTCCTATAATTCACCCCTCCACTTT. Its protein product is CASSLSRRGGSYNSPLHF.

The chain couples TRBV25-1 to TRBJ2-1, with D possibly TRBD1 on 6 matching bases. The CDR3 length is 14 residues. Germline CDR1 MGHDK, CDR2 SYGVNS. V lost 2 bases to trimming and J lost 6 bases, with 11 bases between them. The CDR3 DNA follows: TGTGCCAGCAGTGAAGAAGTAGGGGGCAATGAGCAGTTCTTC. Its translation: CASSEEVGGNEQFF.

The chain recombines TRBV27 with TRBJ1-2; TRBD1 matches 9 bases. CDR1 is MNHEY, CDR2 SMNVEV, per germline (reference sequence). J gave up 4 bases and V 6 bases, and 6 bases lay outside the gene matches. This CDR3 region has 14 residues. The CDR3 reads CASRRQGEVYGYTF. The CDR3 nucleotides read TGTGCCAGCAGAAGACAGGGGGAAGTCTATGGCTACACCTTC.

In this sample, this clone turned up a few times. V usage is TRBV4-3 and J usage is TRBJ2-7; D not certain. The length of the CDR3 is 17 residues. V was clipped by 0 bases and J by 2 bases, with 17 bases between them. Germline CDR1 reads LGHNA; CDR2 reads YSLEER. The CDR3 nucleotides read TGCGCCAGCAGCCAAGATCGCGGCAGCCCGTTCGCCTACGAGCAGTACTTC. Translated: CASSQDRGSPFAYEQYF.

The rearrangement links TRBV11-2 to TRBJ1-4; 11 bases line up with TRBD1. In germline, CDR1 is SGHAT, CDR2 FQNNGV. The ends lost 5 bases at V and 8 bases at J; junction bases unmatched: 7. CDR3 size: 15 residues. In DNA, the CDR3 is TGTGCCAGCAGCCTCGGGGACAGGGGGGGCGAAAAACTGTTTTTT. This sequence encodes CASSLGDRGGEKLFF.

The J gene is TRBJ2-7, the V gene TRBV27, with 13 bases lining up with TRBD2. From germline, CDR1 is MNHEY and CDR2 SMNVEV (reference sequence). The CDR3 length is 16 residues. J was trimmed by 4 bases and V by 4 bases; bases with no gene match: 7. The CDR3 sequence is CASSSRLAGGSYEQYF. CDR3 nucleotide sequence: TGTGCCAGCAGTTCGAGACTAGCGGGGGGTTCGTACGAGCAGTACTTC.

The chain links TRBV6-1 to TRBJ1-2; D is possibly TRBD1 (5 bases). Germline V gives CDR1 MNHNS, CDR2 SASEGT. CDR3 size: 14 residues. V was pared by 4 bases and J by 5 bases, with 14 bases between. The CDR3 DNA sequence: TGTGCCAGCAGTGTCGGGCAGGGCGCATATGGCTACACCTTC. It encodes CASSVGQGAYGYTF.

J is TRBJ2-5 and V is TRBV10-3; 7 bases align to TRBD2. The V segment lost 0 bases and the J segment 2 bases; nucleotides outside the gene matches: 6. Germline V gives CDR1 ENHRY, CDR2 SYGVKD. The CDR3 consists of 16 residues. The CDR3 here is CAISESGLGIQETQYF. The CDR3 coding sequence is TGTGCCATCAGTGAGTCTGGACTAGGGATACAAGAGACCCAGTACTTC.

DNA of the CDR3: TGTGCCAGTAGTATTAGTCCAGGTCCGCAAGAGACCCAGTACTTC. As protein: CASSISPGPQETQYF. The chain couples TRBV19 to TRBJ2-5, with D unresolved. V was pared by 3 bases and J by 2 bases, with 13 bases between. The CDR3 is 15 residues long. CDR1 LNHDA and CDR2 SQIVND come from the germline V gene (reference sequence). Full variable domain (missing parts from reference TRBV19 and TRBJ2-5): DGGITQSPKYLFRKEGQNVTLSCEQNLNHDAMYWYRQDPGQGLRLIYYSQIVNDFQKGDIAEGYSVSREKKESFPLTVTSAQKNPTAFYLCASSISPGPQETQYFGPGTRLLVL.

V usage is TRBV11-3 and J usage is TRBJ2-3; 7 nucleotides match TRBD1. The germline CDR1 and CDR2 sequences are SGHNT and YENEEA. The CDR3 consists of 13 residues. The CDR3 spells CADRDRDTDTQYF. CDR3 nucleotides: TGTGCGGACCGGGACAGAGACACAGATACGCAGTATTTT.

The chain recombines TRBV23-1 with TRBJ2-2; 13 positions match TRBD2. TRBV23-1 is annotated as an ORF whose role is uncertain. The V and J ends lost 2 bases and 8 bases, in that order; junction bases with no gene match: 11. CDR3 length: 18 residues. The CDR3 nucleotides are TGCGCCAGCAGTCAAGGGACTAGCGGGGCCCTTAGGTTGGGGGAGCTGTTTTTT. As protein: CASSQGTSGALRLGELFF.